Below, 3 T cell receptor beta chains from the same sample are listed, as sequenced in a study of cytomegalovirus exposure and HLA in healthy donors. PCR was performed using 60 Vbeta and 13 Jbeta primers. Sequenced by immunoSEQ multiplex PCR; TCRdb stores in-frame clones only, minus some. The sample has 140,000 to 150,000 clones, 84% seen once. The source material was PBMCs. All receptors derive from a boy younger than 10 in good health and CMV-seronegative.

V usage is TRBV4-1 and J usage is TRBJ1-2; D is possibly TRBD1 (6 bases). The germline CDR1 and CDR2 sequences are MGHRA and YSYEKL. This CDR3 contains 16 residues. The V end was cut by 1 base, the J end by 4 bases, with 16 bases between. CDR3 loop: CASSQVFGDNPYGYTF. CDR3 nucleotide sequence: TGCGCCAGCAGCCAAGTATTTGGGGACAACCCCTATGGCTACACCTTC.

V and J are TRBV6-1 and TRBJ2-5; TRBD1 matches at 9 bases. V dropped 5 bases and J dropped 2; count of bases not matched to a gene: 3. The germline CDR1 and CDR2 sequences are MNHNS and SASEGT. The CDR3 covers 14 residues. Here the CDR3 DNA reads TGTGCCAGCAGTCCGGACAGGGGACAAGAGACCCAGTACTTC. It yields the protein CASSPDRGQETQYF.

The J gene is TRBJ2-7, the V gene TRBV7-6; 8 bases line up with TRBD1. The CDR3 covers 14 residues. The V segment lost 1 base and the J segment 2 bases; nucleotides outside the gene matches: 1. Germline lookup yields CDR1 SGHVS and CDR2 FNYEAQ. CDR3 residues: CASSLEQGAYEQYF. For the CDR3, the DNA is TGTGCCAGCAGCTTAGAACAGGGGGCCTACGAGCAGTACTTC. The variable domain in full, completed from reference TRBV7-6 and TRBJ2-7, reads GAGVSQSPRYKVTKRGQDVALRCDPISGHVSLYWYRQALGQGPEFLTYFNYEAQQDKSGLPNDRFSAERPEGSISTLTIQRTEQRDSAMYRCASSLEQGAYEQYFGPGTRLTVT.